These 17 T cell receptor beta chains share one sample of origin, sequenced in a study of shared clonotypes between healthy human individuals. Measured with immunoSEQ multiplex PCR; TCRdb has only the in-frame clones, and not every one. The sample consists of about 79,000 clones, about 63% of them appearing once. The sample was memory CD8+ T cells sorted from blood. Subset given: CD45RO+ cells pooled with CCR7-negative TemRA cells. The origin of the receptors is a man aged 30 to 45 in good health.

The rearrangement joins TRBV28 to TRBJ1-2; TRBD1 is a possible D gene (5 bases). The V gene lost 3 bases and the J gene lost 2 bases, with 10 bases spanning the gap. Looked up from germline, CDR1 is MDHEN and CDR2 is SYDVKM. The CDR3 contains 14 residues. The chain's CDR3 is CASSFGHLNYGYTF. The CDR3 DNA reads TGTGCCAGCAGTTTTGGACATTTAAACTATGGCTACACCTTC.

This chain connects TRBV29-1 to TRBJ1-3, with TRBD1 as a possible D gene (5 bases). With 6 bases removed from V and 0 bases from J, the gap between germline ends came to 12 bases. This CDR3 has 14 amino acids. Germline V gene sequence: CDR1 SQVTM, CDR2 ANQGSEA. The CDR3 protein is CSVSLGVSGNTIYF. The DNA for the CDR3 is TGCAGCGTGTCATTGGGGGTCTCTGGAAACACCATATATTTT.

The V and J genes are TRBV25-1 and TRBJ2-1, with 8 nucleotides matching TRBD1. This CDR3 contains 15 residues. Unmatched junction bases numbered 5, after V lost 2 bases and J lost 5 bases. Germline values: CDR1 MGHDK, CDR2 SYGVNS. CDR3 sequence: CASSEPGQGHNEQFF. The CDR3 nucleotides read TGTGCCAGCAGTGAACCCGGACAGGGTCACAATGAGCAGTTCTTC. Full variable domain (outside the CDR3, taken from reference TRBV25-1 and TRBJ2-1): EADIYQTPRYLVIGTGKKITLECSQTMGHDKMYWYQQDPGMELHLIHYSYGVNSTEKGDLSSESTVSRIRTEHFPLTLESARPSHTSQYLCASSEPGQGHNEQFFGPGTRLTVL.

J is TRBJ2-7 and V is TRBV4-3; 7 bases are a match to TRBD1. The germline V gene has CDR1 LGHNA and CDR2 YSLEER. The ends lost 1 base at V and 5 bases at J; junction bases unmatched: 8. This CDR3 region has 15 residues. The CDR3 sequence is CASSQAGRGMDEQYF. The CDR3 DNA sequence: TGCGCCAGCAGCCAAGCCGGCAGGGGGATGGACGAGCAGTACTTC.

The chain uses TRBV4-2 and TRBJ2-7; D possibly corresponds to TRBD1 (5 bases). Per the germline V gene, CDR1 is LGHNA and CDR2 is YNFKEQ. The V end lost 6 bases, the J end lost 11 bases, and 23 bases lay between the germline ends. This CDR3 contains 14 residues. The CDR3 DNA is TGTGCCAGCAGTCCCCTAGGGGTGGCAGGGCCAAAGTACTTC. This gives the protein CASSPLGVAGPKYF.

The sample holds many counts of this clone. The identical CDR3 is also encoded by other nucleotide sequences in the sample. This chain uses TRBV6-4 with TRBJ2-2; D call uncertain. This CDR3 comprises 13 residues. V was pared by 3 bases and J by 1 base, with 3 bases between. Germline V gives CDR1 MRHNA, CDR2 SNTAGT. Here the CDR3 reads CASSEGNTGELFF. In nucleotides, the CDR3 is TGTGCCAGCAGTGAAGGGAACACCGGGGAGCTGTTTTTT.

The gene calls are TRBV7-5 and TRBJ2-3; the table's D call of TRBD2 was not tested on the DNA. TRBV7-5 is tagged as a pseudogene. The CDR3 sequence is 17 residues long. CDR3 region: CARSSIPSGTSTDTQYF. In DNA form, the CDR3 reads TGTGCCAGAAGCTCAATACCTAGCGGGACCTCCACAGATACGCAGTATTTT.

This clone has just a few counts. The chain employs TRBV29-1 and TRBJ2-1, with 11 bases that match TRBD2. The V and J ends lost 3 bases and 0 bases, in that order; junction bases with no gene match: 13. CDR3 length: 19 amino acids. Germline V lookup: CDR1 SQVTM, CDR2 ANQGSEA. CDR3 sequence: CSVDPLGTSGASSYNEQFF. The CDR3 DNA is TGCAGCGTTGACCCACTGGGGACTAGCGGAGCGAGCTCCTACAATGAGCAGTTCTTC.

This chain uses TRBV27 with TRBJ1-1, with D tentatively TRBD1 (6 bases). The ends were cut back, 0 bases at V and 8 bases at J, with 13 bases in the middle. The CDR3 extends over 14 amino acids. Per the germline V gene, CDR1 is MNHEY and CDR2 is SMNVEV (reference sequence). The CDR3 reads CASSLSRGSWEAFF. DNA for the CDR3: TGTGCCAGCAGTTTATCTAGGGGGTCCTGGGAAGCTTTCTTT.

This chain joins TRBV4-3 and TRBJ2-1, with 11 bases fitting TRBD2. The length of the CDR3 is 16 residues. CDR1 LGHNA and CDR2 YSLEER come from the germline V gene. The J segment lost 4 bases and the V segment lost 1 base, leaving 3 bases of the junction unmatched. The CDR3 nucleotides read TGCGCCAGCAGCCAAGTGACTAGCGGGAATTACAATGAGCAGTTCTTC. Protein product: CASSQVTSGNYNEQFF.

The chain has TRBV7-3 and TRBJ2-1; D gene ambiguous. The V end was cut by 3 bases, the J end by 6 bases, with 12 bases between. This CDR3 spans 14 amino acids. Germline CDR1 is SGHTA and CDR2 is FQGTGA. The CDR3 nucleotides read TGTGCCAGCAGCTTCTTTGGGCCGCGCAATGAGCAGTTCTTC. Translating it yields CASSFFGPRNEQFF.

This chain connects TRBV4-3 to TRBJ2-1; D is ambiguous. Germline assignment: CDR1 LGHNA and CDR2 YSLEER. The germline V and J ends were trimmed by 2 bases and 10 bases, with 15 bases remaining between them. This CDR3 is 14 amino acids long. In DNA, the CDR3 is TGCGCCAGCAGCCAAACGGGTCTCCCAAGCGAGCAGTTCTTC. This codes for CASSQTGLPSEQFF.

This clone is medium-sized in the sample. The chain recombines TRBV28 with TRBJ2-7; D perhaps matches TRBD2 (5 bases). Germline-derived CDR1 and CDR2 are MDHEN and SYDVKM. V lost 4 bases and J lost 5, with 9 bases in between. The CDR3 spans 12 residues. The CDR3 bases are TGTGCCAGCAGTTGGGGAGTCGACGAGCAGTACTTC. This translates into CASSWGVDEQYF.

The V and J genes are TRBV20-1 and TRBJ2-5; a weak D match, TRBD2 (5 bases). The germline V gene encodes CDR1 DFQATT and CDR2 SNEGSKA (reference sequence). This CDR3 spans 10 amino acids. The CDR3 loop reads CSGEQETQYF. As DNA, the CDR3 is TGCAGCGGGGAACAAGAGACCCAGTACTTC.

The chain employs TRBV7-9 and TRBJ2-3; D is perhaps TRBD2 (7 bases). Per the germline V gene, CDR1 is SEHNR and CDR2 is FQNEAQ (reference sequence). V lost 8 bases to trimming and J lost 5 bases, with 20 bases between them. There are 15 residues in the CDR3. CDR3 loop: CASEEGGVIEDTQYF. For the CDR3, the DNA is TGTGCCAGCGAAGAGGGGGGGGTAATTGAAGATACGCAGTATTTT.

This chain links TRBV6-4 with TRBJ1-2; 7 bases match TRBD1. The germline gives CDR1 MRHNA, CDR2 SNTAGT. The J segment lost 8 bases and the V segment lost 6 bases, leaving 6 bases of the junction unmatched. The length of the CDR3 is 12 residues. CDR3 region: CASRRQGWGYTF. In DNA form, the CDR3 reads TGTGCCAGCAGGAGACAGGGTTGGGGCTACACCTTC.

Only a few counts were recorded for this clone. Other DNA sequences in the same sample also yield this CDR3. This rearrangement joins TRBV6-5 to TRBJ2-7; 7 positions match TRBD2. CDR1 MNHEY and CDR2 SVGAGI come from the germline V gene. This CDR3 has 12 amino acids. The ends lost 5 bases at V and 4 bases at J; junction bases unmatched: 2. The DNA of the CDR3 is TGTGCCAGCAGTGGGACTACATACGAGCAGTACTTC. This sequence encodes CASSGTTYEQYF.